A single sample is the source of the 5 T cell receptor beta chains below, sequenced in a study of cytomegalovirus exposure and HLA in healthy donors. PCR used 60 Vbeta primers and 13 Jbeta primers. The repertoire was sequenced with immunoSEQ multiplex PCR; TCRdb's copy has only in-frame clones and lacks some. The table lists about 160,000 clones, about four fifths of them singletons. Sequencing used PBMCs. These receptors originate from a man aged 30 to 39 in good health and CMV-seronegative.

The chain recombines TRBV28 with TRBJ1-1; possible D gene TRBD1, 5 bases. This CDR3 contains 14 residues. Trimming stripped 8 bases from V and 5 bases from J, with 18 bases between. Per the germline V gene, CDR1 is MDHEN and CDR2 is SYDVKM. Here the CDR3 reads CASPGGGEGTEAFF. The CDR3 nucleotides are TGTGCCAGCCCCGGGGGAGGGGAAGGTACTGAAGCTTTCTTT. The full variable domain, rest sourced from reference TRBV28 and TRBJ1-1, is DVKVTQSSRYLVKRTGEKVFLECVQDMDHENMFWYRQDPGLGLRLIYFSYDVKMKEKGDIPEGYSVSREKKERFSLILESASTNQTSMYLCASPGGGEGTEAFFGQGTRLTVV.

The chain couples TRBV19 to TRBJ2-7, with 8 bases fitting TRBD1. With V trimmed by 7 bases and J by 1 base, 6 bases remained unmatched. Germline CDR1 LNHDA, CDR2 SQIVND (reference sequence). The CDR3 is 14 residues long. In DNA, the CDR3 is TGTGCCAGTACTACCGGGACAGGTTCCTACGAGCAGTACTTC. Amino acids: CASTTGTGSYEQYF.

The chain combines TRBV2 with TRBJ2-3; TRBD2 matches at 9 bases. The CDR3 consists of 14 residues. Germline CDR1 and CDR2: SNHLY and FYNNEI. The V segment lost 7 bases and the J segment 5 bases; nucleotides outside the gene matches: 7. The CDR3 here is CASTPGLAGDTQYF. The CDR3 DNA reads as TGTGCCAGCACCCCGGGACTAGCAGGAGATACGCAGTATTTT. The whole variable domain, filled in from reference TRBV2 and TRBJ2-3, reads EPEVTQTPSHQVTQMGQEVILRCVPISNHLYFYWYRQILGQKVEFLVSFYNNEISEKSEIFDDQFSVERPDGSNFTLKIRSTKLEDSAMYFCASTPGLAGDTQYFGPGTRLTVL.

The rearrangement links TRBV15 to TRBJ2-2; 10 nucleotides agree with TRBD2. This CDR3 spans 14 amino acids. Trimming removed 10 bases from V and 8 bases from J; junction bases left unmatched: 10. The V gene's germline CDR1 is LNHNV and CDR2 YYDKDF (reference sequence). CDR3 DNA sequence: TGTGCCATCTGGTCTAGCGGGGGATCTGGGGAGCTGTTTTTT. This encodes CAIWSSGGSGELFF.

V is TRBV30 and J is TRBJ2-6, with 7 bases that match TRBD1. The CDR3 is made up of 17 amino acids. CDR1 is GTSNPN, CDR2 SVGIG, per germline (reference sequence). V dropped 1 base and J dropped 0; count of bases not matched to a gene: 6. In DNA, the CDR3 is TGTGCCTGGAGTGGGGGACAGACAGTCTCTGGGGCCAACGTCCTGACTTTC. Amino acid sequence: CAWSGGQTVSGANVLTF. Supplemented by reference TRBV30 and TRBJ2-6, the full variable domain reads SQTIHQWPATLVQPVGSPLSLECTVEGTSNPNLYWYRQAAGRGLQLLFYSVGIGQISSEVPQNLSASRPQDRQFILSSKKLLLSDSGFYLCAWSGGQTVSGANVLTFGAGSRLTVL.